This TCR beta chain was found in a study of regulatory T cells in long-lasting Graves disease. The CDR3 runs to 15 residues. CDR1 and CDR2 (germline): DFQATT, SNEGSKA (reference sequence). V lost 1 base, J lost 5 bases, and 14 bases lay in between. This clonotype showed up just a few times. Building of the TCR beta libraries involved iRepertoire HTBI primers and Arm-PCR of CDR3 regions. TCRdb re-called the multiplex PCR reads through MiXCR, storing one row per CDR3 protein. The top ten clones hold 7% to 9.5% of a sample with hundreds of thousands of distinct CDR3 sequences, around 20% of them seen once. Time point noted: persistent/refractory GD, antithyroid drugs over 5 years with positive TRAb. The TCR library used RNA extracted from PBMCs.

The gene calls are TRBV20-1 and TRBJ2-2; D call uncertain. This receptor was identified in a female donor with Graves disease. This sample comprised peripheral blood mononuclear cells (PBMCs), obtained when the disease was refractory, from a patient treated with antithyroid drugs. The CDR3 loop is CSARVPGLRTGELFF. DNA for the CDR3: TGCAGTGCTAGAGTTCCGGGTTTGAGGACCGGGGAGCTGTTTTTT.